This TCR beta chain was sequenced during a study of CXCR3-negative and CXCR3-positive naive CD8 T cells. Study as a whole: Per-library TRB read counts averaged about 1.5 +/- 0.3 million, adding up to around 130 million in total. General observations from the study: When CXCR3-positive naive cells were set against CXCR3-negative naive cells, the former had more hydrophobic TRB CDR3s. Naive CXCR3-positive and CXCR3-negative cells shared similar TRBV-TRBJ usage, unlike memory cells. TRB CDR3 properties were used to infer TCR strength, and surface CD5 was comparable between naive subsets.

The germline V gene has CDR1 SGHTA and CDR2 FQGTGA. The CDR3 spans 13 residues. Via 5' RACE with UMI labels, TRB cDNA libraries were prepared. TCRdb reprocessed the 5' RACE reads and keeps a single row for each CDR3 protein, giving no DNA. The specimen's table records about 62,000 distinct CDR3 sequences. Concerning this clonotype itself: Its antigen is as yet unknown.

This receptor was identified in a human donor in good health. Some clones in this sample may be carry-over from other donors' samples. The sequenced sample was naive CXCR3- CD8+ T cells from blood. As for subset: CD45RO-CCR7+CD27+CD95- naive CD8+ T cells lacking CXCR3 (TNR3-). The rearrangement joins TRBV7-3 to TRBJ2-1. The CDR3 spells CASSLTFYNEQFF.